This is a list of T cell receptor beta chains from one sample in a study of beta chain features in type 1 diabetes. Clones were sequenced by immunoSEQ multiplex PCR, and TCRdb holds only the in-frame ones, with some missing. Of 200,000 to 250,000 clones detected, approximately 11% appear once; the ten largest clones hold roughly 1.3%. The source material was central memory CD4+ T cells from blood. The receptors derive from a man between 18 and 29 years old in good health. The CDR3 runs from the conserved cysteine through the conserved F or W. A D gene is named only where the DNA matches it firmly. Where a row states a size, it is once, few, many or the class of an expanded clone; other rows omit it.

>-|TRBD1|TRBV14|TRBJ2-2
TGTGCCAGCAGCCAAGGCAGGGGGCATGGCGGGGAGCTGTTTTTT
CASSQGRGHGGELFF
>few|-|TRBV7-7|TRBJ2-1
TGTGCTAGCAGCCGCACGCCAACGATATACAATGAGCAGTTCTTC
CASSRTPTIYNEQFF
>few|-|TRBV15|TRBJ2-3
TGTGCCACCAGCAGAGATCTAGCCCAGAGCACAGATACGCAGTATTTT
CATSRDLAQSTDTQYF
>-|TRBD2|TRBV2|TRBJ2-1
TGTGCCAGCAGTGAATGGCTAGCGGGTGAGCAGTTCTTC
CASSEWLAGEQFF
>-|TRBD1|TRBV2|TRBJ1-5
TGTGCCAGCAGTGAAGGGACAGGGTGGAGAACCCAGCATTTT
CASSEGTGWRTQHF
>few|-|TRBV2|TRBJ1-1
TGTGCCAGCAGGAGACGGATTAACACTGAAGCTTTCTTT
CASRRRINTEAFF
>-|-|TRBV7-2|TRBJ2-7
TGTGCCAGCGGCGACGACGAGCAGTACTTC
CASGDDEQYF
>-|-|TRBV5-1|TRBJ2-2
TGCGCCAGCAGCCAAAGGACGAACACCGGGGAGCTGTTTTTT
CASSQRTNTGELFF
>many|-|TRBV15|TRBJ2-1
TGTGCCACCAGCAGAGATTATGCTATCTACAATGAGCAGTTCTTC
CATSRDYAIYNEQFF
>few|TRBD1|TRBV6-1|TRBJ2-3
TGTGCCAGCAGTGAATCGGGACAGGCGGATACGCAGTATTTT
CASSESGQADTQYF
>-|-|TRBV27|TRBJ2-7
TGTGCCAGCAGTACCAGCTGGAACTCCTACGAGCAGTACTTC
CASSTSWNSYEQYF
>-|-|TRBV7-2|TRBJ2-1
TGTGCCAGCAGCTTACCGCGGGGCAATGAGCAGTTCTTC
CASSLPRGNEQFF
>-|TRBD2|TRBV4-1|TRBJ2-3
TGCGCCAGCAGCCCGAGACTAGCGGGAGATCAAGATACGCAGTATTTT
CASSPRLAGDQDTQYF
>few|TRBD1|TRBV6-5|TRBJ1-2
TGTGCCAGCAGTACGGGGACAGACTATGGCTACACCTTC
CASSTGTDYGYTF
>many|-|TRBV5-1|TRBJ2-4
TGCGCCAGCAGCTACCAACAGGGGACGGGGGACATTCAGTACTTC
CASSYQQGTGDIQYF